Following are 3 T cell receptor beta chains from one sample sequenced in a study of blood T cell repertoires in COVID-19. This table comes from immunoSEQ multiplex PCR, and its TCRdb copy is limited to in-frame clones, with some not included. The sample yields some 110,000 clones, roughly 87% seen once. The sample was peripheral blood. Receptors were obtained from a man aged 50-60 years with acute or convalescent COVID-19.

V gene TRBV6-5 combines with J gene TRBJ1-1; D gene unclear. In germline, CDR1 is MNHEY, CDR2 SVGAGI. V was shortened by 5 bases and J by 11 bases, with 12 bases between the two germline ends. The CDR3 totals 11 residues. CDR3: CASSNALLAFF. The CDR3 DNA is TGTGCCAGCAGTAACGCACTTCTGGCTTTCTTT.

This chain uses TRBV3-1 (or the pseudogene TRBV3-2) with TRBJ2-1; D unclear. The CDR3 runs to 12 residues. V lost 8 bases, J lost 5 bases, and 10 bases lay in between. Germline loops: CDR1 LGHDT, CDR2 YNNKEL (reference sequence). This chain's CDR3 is CASCWLDNEQFF. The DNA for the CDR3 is TGTGCCAGCTGTTGGCTGGACAATGAGCAGTTCTTC.

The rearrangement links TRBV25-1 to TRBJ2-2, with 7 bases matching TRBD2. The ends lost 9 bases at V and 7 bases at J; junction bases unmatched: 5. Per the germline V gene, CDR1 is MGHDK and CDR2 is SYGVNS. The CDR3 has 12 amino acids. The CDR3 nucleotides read TGTGCCAGTGGACTAGTCTTCGGGGAGCTGTTTTTT. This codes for CASGLVFGELFF.